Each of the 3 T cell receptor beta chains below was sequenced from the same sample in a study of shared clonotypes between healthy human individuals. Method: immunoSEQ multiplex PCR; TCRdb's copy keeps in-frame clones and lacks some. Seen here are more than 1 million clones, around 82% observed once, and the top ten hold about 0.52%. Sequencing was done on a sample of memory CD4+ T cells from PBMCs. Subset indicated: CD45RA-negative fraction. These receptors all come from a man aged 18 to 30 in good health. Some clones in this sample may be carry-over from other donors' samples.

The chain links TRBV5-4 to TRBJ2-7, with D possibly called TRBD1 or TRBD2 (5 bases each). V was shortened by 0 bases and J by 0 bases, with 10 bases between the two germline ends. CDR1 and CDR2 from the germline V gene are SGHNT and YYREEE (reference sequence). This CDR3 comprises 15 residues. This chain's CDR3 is CASSLAGASSYEQYF. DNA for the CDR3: TGTGCCAGCAGCTTGGCCGGGGCGAGCTCCTACGAGCAGTACTTC.

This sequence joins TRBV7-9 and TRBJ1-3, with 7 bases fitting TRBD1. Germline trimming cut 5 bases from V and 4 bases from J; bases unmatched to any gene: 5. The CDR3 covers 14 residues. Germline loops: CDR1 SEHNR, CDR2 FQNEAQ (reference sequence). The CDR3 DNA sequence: TGTGCCAGCAGCCCGGGGACAGAAGGAAACACCATATATTTT. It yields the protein CASSPGTEGNTIYF.

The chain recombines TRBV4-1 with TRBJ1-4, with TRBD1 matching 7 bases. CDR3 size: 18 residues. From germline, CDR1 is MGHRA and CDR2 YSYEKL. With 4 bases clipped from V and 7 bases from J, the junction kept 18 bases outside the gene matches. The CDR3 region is CASSPVFPPTGTSEKLFF. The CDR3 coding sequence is TGCGCCAGCAGCCCTGTCTTTCCCCCGACAGGGACGAGTGAAAAACTGTTTTTT.